Below, 25 T cell receptor beta chains from the same sample are listed, as sequenced in a study of blood T cell repertoires in COVID-19. This table comes from immunoSEQ multiplex PCR, and its TCRdb copy is limited to in-frame clones, with some not included. The sample lists 250,000 to 350,000 clones, nearly 90% occurring once. Sequencing was done on a sample of PBMCs or T cells enriched from blood (not recorded which). All receptors derive from a woman under 30 with acute COVID-19.

The chain is built from TRBV27 and TRBJ2-3; 7 bases match TRBD2. Germline CDR1 is MNHEY and CDR2 is SMNVEV (reference sequence). Losses at the gene ends were 1 base for V and 4 bases for J; bases not matched to a gene: 5. This CDR3 comprises 15 residues. CDR3 in amino acids: CASSLWRESADTQYF. CDR3 DNA sequence: TGTGCCAGCAGTTTATGGCGGGAGTCAGCAGATACGCAGTATTTT.

This chain links TRBV19 with TRBJ2-1; 12 bases are shared with TRBD2. Per the germline V gene, CDR1 is LNHDA and CDR2 is SQIVND (reference sequence). With V trimmed by 5 bases and J by 6 bases, 5 bases remained unmatched. The CDR3 has 15 residues. CDR3 nucleotides: TGTGCCAGTAGTGCCAGACTAGCGGGAGTCAATGAGCAGTTCTTC. This codes for CASSARLAGVNEQFF.

This sequence joins TRBV4-1 and TRBJ2-7; 7 positions match TRBD2. J was trimmed by 5 bases and V by 4 bases; bases with no gene match: 14. This CDR3 has 16 residues. CDR1 and CDR2 (germline): MGHRA, YSYEKL. CDR3 in amino acids: CASSRSLAEGDNEQYF. In nucleotides, the CDR3 is TGCGCCAGCAGCCGCTCCCTAGCGGAGGGCGATAACGAGCAGTACTTC.

The V gene is TRBV7-8, the J gene TRBJ2-7; possibly TRBD2 for D (7 bases). This CDR3 comprises 17 residues. CDR1 and CDR2 (germline): SGHVS, FQNEAQ. Trimming pared 3 bases from V and 0 bases from J, leaving 18 bases between. In DNA form, the CDR3 reads TGTGCCAGCAGCTTTGGGGGGGCGGGATACCGCTCCTACGAGCAGTACTTC. This encodes CASSFGGAGYRSYEQYF.

This clone was found once. V gene TRBV5-1 combines with J gene TRBJ2-1; no firm D call. The CDR3 has 11 residues. Germline CDR1 SGHRS, CDR2 YFSETQ. Trimming took 6 bases from V and 13 from J, leaving 14 bases between them. Here the CDR3 DNA reads TGCGCCAGCACCCTAGACCGCGTACAGTTCTTC. Its protein is CASTLDRVQFF.

The chain links TRBV19 to TRBJ2-6; TRBD1 matches at 10 bases. Germline CDR1 is LNHDA and CDR2 is SQIVND (reference sequence). J lost 1 base, V lost 5 bases, and 8 bases had no gene match. The CDR3 totals 18 residues. The DNA of the CDR3 is TGTGCCAGTAGTGCCCCGGGACAGGGGCCATCTGGGGCCAACGTCCTGACTTTC. As protein: CASSAPGQGPSGANVLTF. Full variable domain (remainder filled in from reference TRBV19 and TRBJ2-6): DGGITQSPKYLFRKEGQNVTLSCEQNLNHDAMYWYRQDPGQGLRLIYYSQIVNDFQKGDIAEGYSVSREKKESFPLTVTSAQKNPTAFYLCASSAPGQGPSGANVLTFGAGSRLTVL.

This chain links TRBV24-1 with TRBJ1-3, with 9 bases matching TRBD1. Germline V gene data show CDR1 as KGHDR and CDR2 as SFDVKD. With 3 bases clipped from V and 4 bases from J, the junction kept 3 bases outside the gene matches. The CDR3 sequence is 15 residues long. The CDR3 sequence is CATSDPGTGGNTIYF. The CDR3 nucleotides read TGTGCCACCAGTGATCCCGGGACAGGGGGAAACACCATATATTTT.

The chain joins TRBV28 to TRBJ1-5; TRBD1 might be the D (6 bases). There are 15 residues in the CDR3. Trimming pared 7 bases from V and 9 bases from J, leaving 22 bases between. Germline lookup yields CDR1 MDHEN and CDR2 SYDVKM. The CDR3 bases are TGTGCCAGCACTTGGGAACAGGGTGGGTCGAGGCCCCAGCATTTT. This sequence encodes CASTWEQGGSRPQHF.

The chain joins TRBV27 to TRBJ2-5, with TRBD2 matching over 13 bases. Germline V CDR1 and CDR2: MNHEY, SMNVEV (reference sequence). The V segment lost 6 bases and the J segment 0 bases; nucleotides outside the gene matches: 16. CDR3 length: 20 residues. CDR3 residues: CASSLTGGGLAGSYQETQYF. CDR3 coding DNA: TGTGCCAGCAGCCTTACGGGTGGGGGACTAGCGGGAAGTTACCAAGAGACCCAGTACTTC.

The chain recombines TRBV6-1 with TRBJ2-3; 8 nucleotides match TRBD2. Trimming at V came to 0 bases and at J to 4 bases, leaving 3 bases not matched to a gene. This CDR3 has 15 amino acids. Germline CDR1 and CDR2: MNHNS and SASEGT. CDR3: CASSEAVAGPDTQYF. The CDR3 DNA is TGTGCCAGCAGTGAAGCGGTAGCGGGACCAGATACGCAGTATTTT.

The chain carries TRBV10-3 and TRBJ2-7; possibly TRBD1 for D (5 bases). Germline loops: CDR1 ENHRY, CDR2 SYGVKD. V dropped 10 bases and J dropped 0 bases, with 16 bases sitting between them. The CDR3 is 14 residues long. This CDR3 reads CATRQSPSSYEQYF. Written as DNA, the CDR3 is TGTGCCACCCGACAGTCCCCTAGCTCCTACGAGCAGTACTTC.

The V call is TRBV11-2, the J call TRBJ1-1; no clear D. V shed 5 bases and J shed 1 base, with 8 bases lying between them. CDR3 length: 13 residues. Per the germline V gene, CDR1 is SGHAT and CDR2 is FQNNGV. The CDR3 region has the DNA TGTGCCAGCAGCCTGCAGGAGAACACTGAAGCTTTCTTT. It is translated as CASSLQENTEAFF.

J is TRBJ2-1 and V is TRBV6-4, with 15 positions matching TRBD2. Per the germline V gene, CDR1 is MRHNA and CDR2 is SNTAGT. This CDR3 has 16 residues. The V gene end was trimmed by 4 bases and the J gene end by 12 bases; junction bases not matched to a gene: 10. The CDR3 protein is CASSASGLAGGSRQFF. The CDR3 nucleotides read TGTGCCAGCAGTGCCTCTGGACTAGCGGGAGGGAGTAGGCAGTTCTTC.

This sequence joins TRBV27 and TRBJ2-1, with TRBD2 identical over 9 bases. CDR1 MNHEY and CDR2 SMNVEV come from the germline V gene (reference sequence). With V trimmed by 6 bases and J by 2 bases, 5 bases remained unmatched. The CDR3 has 15 residues. CDR3 bases: TGTGCCAGCAGCTTGACTAGCGGAACCTACAATGAGCAGTTCTTC. Translated: CASSLTSGTYNEQFF.

The chain recombines TRBV7-3 with TRBJ1-3; 8 nucleotides match TRBD1. Germline V CDR1 and CDR2: SGHTA, FQGTGA. The CDR3 has 15 amino acids. V lost 2 bases to trimming and J lost 2 bases; unmatched junction nucleotides: 2. The CDR3 DNA follows: TGTGCCAGCAGCTTACGGACAGGGACTGGAAACACCATATATTTT. Its translation is CASSLRTGTGNTIYF.

This clone was found once. The V call is TRBV4-1, the J call TRBJ2-3; 9 nucleotides align to TRBD2. Germline trimming cut 0 bases from V and 4 bases from J; bases unmatched to any gene: 14. Germline assignment: CDR1 MGHRA and CDR2 YSYEKL. The CDR3 extends over 19 amino acids. The chain's CDR3 is CASSQDWSGRPGSPDTQYF. The CDR3 DNA is TGCGCCAGCAGCCAAGATTGGAGCGGGAGGCCAGGGAGCCCAGATACGCAGTATTTT.

V gene TRBV7-3 combines with J gene TRBJ2-2; no definite D call. From germline, CDR1 is SGHTA and CDR2 FQGTGA. The V gene lost 4 bases and the J gene lost 2 bases, with 2 bases spanning the gap. The CDR3 sequence is 12 residues long. CDR3 in amino acids: CASSSNTGELFF. In DNA form, the CDR3 reads TGTGCCAGCAGCTCAAACACCGGGGAGCTGTTTTTT.

The chain is built from TRBV19 and TRBJ1-1; D call uncertain. This CDR3 region has 14 residues. CDR1 is LNHDA and CDR2 is SQIVND in the germline V gene (reference sequence). Trimming left V 9 bases short and J 0 bases short, with 14 bases between. This CDR3 reads CASSFGTMNTEAFF. Written as DNA, the CDR3 is TGTGCCAGCAGCTTTGGAACTATGAACACTGAAGCTTTCTTT.

The rearrangement links TRBV5-4 to TRBJ2-7; TRBD1 matches at 7 bases. This CDR3 comprises 14 residues. The trim removed 4 bases at V and 2 bases at J, leaving 6 bases unmatched. Germline CDR1 reads SGHNT; CDR2 reads YYREEE (reference sequence). Here the CDR3 DNA reads TGTGCCAGCAGCACCCCGGGACAGACCTACGAGCAGTACTTC. Protein: CASSTPGQTYEQYF.

The chain employs TRBV18 and TRBJ1-2; D not resolved. Deletions cut 0 bases from V and 5 bases from J, with 7 bases between. The CDR3 extends over 13 amino acids. CDR1 KGHSH and CDR2 LQKENI come from the germline V gene. The CDR3 reads CASSPPAVYGYTF. In nucleotides, the CDR3 is TGTGCCAGCTCACCACCGGCCGTGTATGGCTACACCTTC.

In nucleotides, the CDR3 is TGTGCCACCAGTGACCAGGGGGGCCCTGAAGCTTTCTTT. It is translated as CATSDQGGPEAFF. V and J are TRBV24-1 and TRBJ1-1; 7 bases agree with TRBD1. This CDR3 has 13 residues. Trimming cost V 4 bases and J 6 bases; bases outside gene matches: 4. CDR1 is KGHDR, CDR2 SFDVKD, per germline.

The J gene is TRBJ2-3, the V gene TRBV2; 9 bases line up with TRBD2. Per germline, CDR1 SNHLY and CDR2 FYNNEI. Losses at the gene ends were 6 bases for V and 2 bases for J; bases not matched to a gene: 9. The CDR3 spans 16 residues. The CDR3: CASSRTTSGLTDTQYF. The CDR3 bases are TGTGCCAGCAGCCGAACTACTAGCGGGCTCACAGATACGCAGTATTTT.

This clone was counted once. The chain carries TRBV7-2 and TRBJ2-3; D may be TRBD2 (6 bases). Per germline, CDR1 SGHTA and CDR2 FQGNSA. CDR3 length equals 15 residues. Deletions cut 5 bases from V and 1 base from J, with 13 bases between. CDR3 DNA: TGTGCCAGCAGCCCGCCGGGACTTCGCACAGATACGCAGTATTTT. Translated, it gives CASSPPGLRTDTQYF.

The chain joins TRBV28 to TRBJ2-3; 10 positions agree with TRBD2. Looked up from germline, CDR1 is MDHEN and CDR2 is SYDVKM. J gave up 5 bases and V 8 bases, and 10 bases lay outside the gene matches. The CDR3 has 15 amino acids. The CDR3 coding sequence is TGTGCCAGCTCCCTAGCGGGAGTTAGAAGAGATACGCAGTATTTT. Its protein is CASSLAGVRRDTQYF.

V gene TRBV9 combines with J gene TRBJ2-1; D perhaps matches TRBD2 (6 bases). Germline-derived CDR1 and CDR2 are SGDLS and YYNGEE. The CDR3 extends over 15 amino acids. Trimming left V 0 bases short and J 7 bases short, with 14 bases between. CDR3 loop: CASSVGRGWKNEQFF. In nucleotides, the CDR3 is TGTGCCAGCAGCGTAGGGAGGGGTTGGAAAAATGAGCAGTTCTTC.